This T cell receptor beta chain was retrieved from a study of blood T cell repertoires in COVID-19. Study information: Nucleic acid was either cDNA or gDNA, and it came from T cells, B-cell-depleted T cells, or PBMCs.

CDR1 is DFQATT, CDR2 SNEGSKA, per germline (reference sequence). This CDR3 comprises 11 residues. V was pared by 5 bases and J by 4 bases, with 1 base of the junction left unmatched. In the authors' methods: Amplification from reference gene primers served as the basis for estimated nucleated cell counts. The table came from immunoSEQ multiplex PCR; TCRdb's copy has only in-frame clones and leaves some out. V, J and clone size derive from that table, while D and trimming were established from the DNA sequence. The sample has some 150,000 clones; approximately 83% are singletons. Specimen: peripheral blood. The rearrangement uses TRBV20-1 and TRBJ2-7; 8 bases map to TRBD1. This TCR was recovered from a man between 65 and 79 years old with acute or convalescent COVID-19. CDR3 in DNA: TGCAGTGCTTGGACAGGGTACGAGCAGTACTTC. It codes for CSAWTGYEQYF.